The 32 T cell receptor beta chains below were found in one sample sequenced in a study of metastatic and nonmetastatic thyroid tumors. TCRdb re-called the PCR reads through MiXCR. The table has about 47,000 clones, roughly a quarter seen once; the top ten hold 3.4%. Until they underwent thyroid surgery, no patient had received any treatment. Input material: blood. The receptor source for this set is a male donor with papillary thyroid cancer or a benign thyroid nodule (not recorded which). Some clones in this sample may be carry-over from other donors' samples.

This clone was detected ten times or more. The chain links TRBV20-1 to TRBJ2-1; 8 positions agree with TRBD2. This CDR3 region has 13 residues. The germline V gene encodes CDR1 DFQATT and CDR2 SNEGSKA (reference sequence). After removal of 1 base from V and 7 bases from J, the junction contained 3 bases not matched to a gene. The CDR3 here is CSARAGGFNEQFF. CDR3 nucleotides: TGCAGTGCTAGAGCGGGAGGGTTTAATGAGCAGTTCTTC.

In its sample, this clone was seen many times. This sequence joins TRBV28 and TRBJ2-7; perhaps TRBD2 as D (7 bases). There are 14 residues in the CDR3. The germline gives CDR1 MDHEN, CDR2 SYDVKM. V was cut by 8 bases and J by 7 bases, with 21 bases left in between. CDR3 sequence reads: CASHEAGARGEQYF. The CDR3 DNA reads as TGTGCCAGCCACGAGGCGGGGGCGAGAGGTGAGCAGTACTTC.

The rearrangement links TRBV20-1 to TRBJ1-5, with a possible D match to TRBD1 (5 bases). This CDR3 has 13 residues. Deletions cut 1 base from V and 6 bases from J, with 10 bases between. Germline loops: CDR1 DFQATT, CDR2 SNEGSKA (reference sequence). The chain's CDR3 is CSARVTGVQPQHF. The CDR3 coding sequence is TGCAGTGCTAGAGTAACGGGGGTTCAGCCCCAGCATTTT.

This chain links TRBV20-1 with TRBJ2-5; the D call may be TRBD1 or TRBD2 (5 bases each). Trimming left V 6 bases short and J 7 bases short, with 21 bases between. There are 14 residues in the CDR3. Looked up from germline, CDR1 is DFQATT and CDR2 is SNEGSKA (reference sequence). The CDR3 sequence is CSANSGRLGVTQYF. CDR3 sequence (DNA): TGCAGTGCAAACAGCGGTAGATTGGGGGTGACCCAGTACTTC.

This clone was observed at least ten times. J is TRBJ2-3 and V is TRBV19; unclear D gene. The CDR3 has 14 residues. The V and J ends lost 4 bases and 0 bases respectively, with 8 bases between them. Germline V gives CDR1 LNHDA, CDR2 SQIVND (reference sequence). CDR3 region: CASSNRFSTDTQYF. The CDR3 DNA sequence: TGTGCCAGTAGTAATCGGTTTAGCACAGATACGCAGTATTTT.

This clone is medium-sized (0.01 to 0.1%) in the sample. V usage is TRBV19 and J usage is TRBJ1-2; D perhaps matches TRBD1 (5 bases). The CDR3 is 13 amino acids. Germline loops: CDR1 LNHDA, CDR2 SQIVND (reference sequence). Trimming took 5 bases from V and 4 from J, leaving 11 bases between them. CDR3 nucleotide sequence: TGTGCCAGTAGTCCAGGGATAGCCTATGGCTACACCTTC. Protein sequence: CASSPGIAYGYTF. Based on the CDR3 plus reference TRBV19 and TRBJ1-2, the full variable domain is DGGITQSPKYLFRKEGQNVTLSCEQNLNHDAMYWYRQDPGQGLRLIYYSQIVNDFQKGDIAEGYSVSREKKESFPLTVTSAQKNPTAFYLCASSPGIAYGYTFGSGTRLTVV.

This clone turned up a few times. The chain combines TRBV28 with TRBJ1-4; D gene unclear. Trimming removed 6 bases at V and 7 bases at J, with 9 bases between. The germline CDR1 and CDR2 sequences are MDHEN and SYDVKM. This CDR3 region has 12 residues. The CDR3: CASSLRTEKLFF. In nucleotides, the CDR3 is TGTGCCAGCAGCCTCCGGACTGAAAAACTGTTTTTT.

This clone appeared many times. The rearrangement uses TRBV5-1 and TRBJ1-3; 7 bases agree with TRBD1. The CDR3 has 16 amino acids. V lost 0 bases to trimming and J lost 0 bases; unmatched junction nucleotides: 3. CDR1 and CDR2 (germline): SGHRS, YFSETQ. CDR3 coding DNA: TGCGCCAGCAGCTTGGGGACAGGTCTCTCTGGAAACACCATATATTTT. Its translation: CASSLGTGLSGNTIYF.

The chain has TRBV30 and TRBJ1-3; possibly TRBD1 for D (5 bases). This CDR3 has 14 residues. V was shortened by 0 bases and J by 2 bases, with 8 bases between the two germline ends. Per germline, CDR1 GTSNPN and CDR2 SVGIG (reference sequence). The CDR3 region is CAWSVGGAGNTIYF. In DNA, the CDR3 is TGTGCCTGGAGTGTGGGGGGAGCTGGAAACACCATATATTTT.

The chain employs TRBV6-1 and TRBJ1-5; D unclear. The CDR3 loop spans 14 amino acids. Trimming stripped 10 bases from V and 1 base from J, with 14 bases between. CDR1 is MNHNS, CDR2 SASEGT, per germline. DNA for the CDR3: TGTGCCATCACGGGGTGGTCCAGCAATCAGCCCCAGCATTTT. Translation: CAITGWSSNQPQHF.

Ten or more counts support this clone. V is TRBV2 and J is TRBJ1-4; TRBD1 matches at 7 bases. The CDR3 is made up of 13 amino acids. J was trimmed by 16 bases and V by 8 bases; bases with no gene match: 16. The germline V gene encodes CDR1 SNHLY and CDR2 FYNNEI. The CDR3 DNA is TGTGCCAGCGATCAAAGCAGGACAGGACCGGGGTTTTTT. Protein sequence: CASDQSRTGPGFF.

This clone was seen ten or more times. The CDR3: CASSLWVAGSYNEQFF. The CDR3 DNA reads TGTGCCAGCAGCTTGTGGGTAGCCGGCTCCTACAATGAGCAGTTCTTC. The chain combines TRBV5-6 with TRBJ2-1; the D is unclear. Germline V CDR1 and CDR2: SGHDT, YYEEEE. The CDR3 spans 16 residues. V was shortened by 1 base and J by 0 bases, with 11 bases between the two germline ends.

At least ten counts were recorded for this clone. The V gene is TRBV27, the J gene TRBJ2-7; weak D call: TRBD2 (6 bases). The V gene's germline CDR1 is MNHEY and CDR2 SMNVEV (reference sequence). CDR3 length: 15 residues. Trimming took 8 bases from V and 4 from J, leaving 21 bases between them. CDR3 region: CASSPRGGRKYEQYF. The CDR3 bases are TGTGCCAGCTCCCCCCGTGGGGGGAGGAAGTACGAGCAGTACTTC.

The CDR3 region is CASSPGTGTSSYEQYF. The CDR3 DNA reads as TGTGCCAGCAGTCCCGGGACAGGGACAAGCTCCTACGAGCAGTACTTC. V is TRBV28 and J is TRBJ2-7, with 9 bases lining up with TRBD1. The J segment lost 0 bases and the V segment lost 5 bases, leaving 8 bases of the junction unmatched. Germline V lookup: CDR1 MDHEN, CDR2 SYDVKM. The CDR3 consists of 16 residues. Looking up the rest from reference TRBV28 and TRBJ2-7 gives the full variable domain: DVKVTQSSRYLVKRTGEKVFLECVQDMDHENMFWYRQDPGLGLRLIYFSYDVKMKEKGDIPEGYSVSREKKERFSLILESASTNQTSMYLCASSPGTGTSSYEQYFGPGTRLTVT.

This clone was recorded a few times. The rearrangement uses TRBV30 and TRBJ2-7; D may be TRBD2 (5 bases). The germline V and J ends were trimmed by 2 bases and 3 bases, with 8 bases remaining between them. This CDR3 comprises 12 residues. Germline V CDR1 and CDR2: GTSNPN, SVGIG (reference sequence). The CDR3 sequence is CAWSPSFYEQYF. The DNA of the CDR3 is TGTGCCTGGAGTCCTAGCTTCTACGAGCAGTACTTC. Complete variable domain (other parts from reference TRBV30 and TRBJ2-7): SQTIHQWPATLVQPVGSPLSLECTVEGTSNPNLYWYRQAAGRGLQLLFYSVGIGQISSEVPQNLSASRPQDRQFILSSKKLLLSDSGFYLCAWSPSFYEQYFGPGTRLTVT.

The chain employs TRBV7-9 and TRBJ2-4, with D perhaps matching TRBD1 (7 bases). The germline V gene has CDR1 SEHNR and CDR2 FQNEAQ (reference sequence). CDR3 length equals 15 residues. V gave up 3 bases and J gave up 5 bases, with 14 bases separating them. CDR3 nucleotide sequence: TGTGCCAGCAGCTTCAGGGGGGACGCCCAAAACATTCAGTACTTC. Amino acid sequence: CASSFRGDAQNIQYF. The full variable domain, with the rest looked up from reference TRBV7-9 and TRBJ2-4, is DTGVSQNPRHKITKRGQNVTFRCDPISEHNRLYWYRQTLGQGPEFLTYFQNEAQLEKSRLLSDRFSAERPKGSFSTLEIQRTEQGDSAMYLCASSFRGDAQNIQYFGAGTRLSVL.

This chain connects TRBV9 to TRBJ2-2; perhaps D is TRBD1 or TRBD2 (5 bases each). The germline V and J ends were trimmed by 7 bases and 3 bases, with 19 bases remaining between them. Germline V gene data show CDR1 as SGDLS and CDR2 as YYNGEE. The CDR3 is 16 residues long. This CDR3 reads CASRDGGTDYTGELFF. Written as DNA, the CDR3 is TGTGCCAGCCGGGATGGTGGGACGGACTACACCGGGGAGCTGTTTTTT. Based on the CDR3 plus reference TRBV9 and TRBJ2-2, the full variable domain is DSGVTQTPKHLITATGQRVTLRCSPRSGDLSVYWYQQSLDQGLQFLIQYYNGEERAKGNILERFSAQQFPDLHSELNLSSLELGDSALYFCASRDGGTDYTGELFFGEGSRLTVL.

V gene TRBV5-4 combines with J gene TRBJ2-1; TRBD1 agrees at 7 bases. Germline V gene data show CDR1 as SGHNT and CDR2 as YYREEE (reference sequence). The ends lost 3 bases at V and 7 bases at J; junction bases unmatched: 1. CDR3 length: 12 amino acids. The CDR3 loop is CASSSTGNEQFF. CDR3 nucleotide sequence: TGTGCCAGCAGCTCGACAGGGAATGAGCAGTTCTTC.

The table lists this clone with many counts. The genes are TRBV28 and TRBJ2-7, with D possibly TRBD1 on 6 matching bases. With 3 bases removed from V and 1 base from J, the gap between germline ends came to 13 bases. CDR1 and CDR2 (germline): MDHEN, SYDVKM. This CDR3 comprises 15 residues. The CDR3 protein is CASSLPVQGSYEQYF. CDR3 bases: TGTGCCAGCAGTTTGCCCGTACAGGGTTCCTACGAGCAGTACTTC.

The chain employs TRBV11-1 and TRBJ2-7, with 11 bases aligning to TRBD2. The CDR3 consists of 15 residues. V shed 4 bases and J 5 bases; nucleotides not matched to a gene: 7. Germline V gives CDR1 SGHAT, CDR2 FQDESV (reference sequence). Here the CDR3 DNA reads TGTGCCAGCAGCTGTCCCCTAGCGGGAGGCCACGAGCAGTACTTC. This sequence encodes CASSCPLAGGHEQYF.

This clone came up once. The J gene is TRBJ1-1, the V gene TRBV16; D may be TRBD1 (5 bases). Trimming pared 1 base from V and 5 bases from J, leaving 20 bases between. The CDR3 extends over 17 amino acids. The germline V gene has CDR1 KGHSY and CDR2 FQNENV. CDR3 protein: CASSQFVAVGGRTEAFF. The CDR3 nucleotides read TGTGCCAGCAGCCAATTCGTGGCCGTCGGGGGTCGGACTGAAGCTTTCTTT.

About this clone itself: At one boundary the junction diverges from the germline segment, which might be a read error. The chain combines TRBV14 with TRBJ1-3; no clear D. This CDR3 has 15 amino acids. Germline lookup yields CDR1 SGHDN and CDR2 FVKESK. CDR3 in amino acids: CASSPYTSSVNTIYF. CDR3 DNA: TGTGCCAGCAGCCCGTACACAAGCTCTGTAAACACCATATATTTT.

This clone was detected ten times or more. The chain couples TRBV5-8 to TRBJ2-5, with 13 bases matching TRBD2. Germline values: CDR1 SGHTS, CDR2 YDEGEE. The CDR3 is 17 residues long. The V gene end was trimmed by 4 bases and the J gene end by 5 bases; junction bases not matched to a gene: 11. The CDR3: CASSLSTSGRLGETQYF. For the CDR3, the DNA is TGTGCCAGCAGCCTTTCGACTAGCGGGAGGTTGGGTGAGACCCAGTACTTC. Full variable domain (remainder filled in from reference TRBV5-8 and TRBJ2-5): EAGVTQSPTHLIKTRGQQATLRCSPISGHTSVYWYQQALGLGLQFLLWYDEGEERNRGNFPPRFSGRQFPNYSSELNVNALELEDSALYLCASSLSTSGRLGETQYFGPGTRLLVL.

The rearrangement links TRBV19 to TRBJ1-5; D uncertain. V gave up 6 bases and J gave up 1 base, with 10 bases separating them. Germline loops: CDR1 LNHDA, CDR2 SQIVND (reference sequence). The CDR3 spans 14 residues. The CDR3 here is CASSDGASNQPQHF. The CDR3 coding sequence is TGTGCCAGTAGCGATGGAGCCAGCAATCAGCCCCAGCATTTT.

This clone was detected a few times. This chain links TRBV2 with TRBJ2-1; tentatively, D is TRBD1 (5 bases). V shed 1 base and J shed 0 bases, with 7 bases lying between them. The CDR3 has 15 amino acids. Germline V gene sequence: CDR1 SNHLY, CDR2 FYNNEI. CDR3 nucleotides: TGTGCCAGCAGTGAAGTTAGGGGCTCCTACAATGAGCAGTTCTTC. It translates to CASSEVRGSYNEQFF.

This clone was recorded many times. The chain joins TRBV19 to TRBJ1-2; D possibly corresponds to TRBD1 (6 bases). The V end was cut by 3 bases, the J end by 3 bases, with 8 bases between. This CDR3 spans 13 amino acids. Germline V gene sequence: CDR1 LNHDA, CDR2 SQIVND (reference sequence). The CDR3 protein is CASSIGQYYGYTF. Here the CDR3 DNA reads TGTGCCAGTAGTATCGGACAGTACTATGGCTACACCTTC.

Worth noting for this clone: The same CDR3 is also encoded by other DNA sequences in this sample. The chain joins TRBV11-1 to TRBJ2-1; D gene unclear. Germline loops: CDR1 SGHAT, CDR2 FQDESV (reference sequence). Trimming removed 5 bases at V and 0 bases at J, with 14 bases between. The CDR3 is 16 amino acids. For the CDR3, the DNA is TGTGCCAGCAGCCCCCCTGGGCTTAGCTCCTACAATGAGCAGTTCTTC. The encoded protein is CASSPPGLSSYNEQFF. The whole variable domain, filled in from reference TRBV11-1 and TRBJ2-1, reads EAEVAQSPRYKITEKSQAVAFWCDPISGHATLYWYRQILGQGPELLVQFQDESVVDDSQLPKDRFSAERLKGVDSTLKIQPAELGDSAMYLCASSPPGLSSYNEQFFGPGTRLTVL.

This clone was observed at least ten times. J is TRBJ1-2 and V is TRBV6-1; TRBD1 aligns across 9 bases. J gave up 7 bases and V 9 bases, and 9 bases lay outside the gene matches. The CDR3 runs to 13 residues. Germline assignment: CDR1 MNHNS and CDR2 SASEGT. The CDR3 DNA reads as TGTGCCAGTAAACGGGACAGGGCTCTTGGCTACACCTTC. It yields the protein CASKRDRALGYTF.

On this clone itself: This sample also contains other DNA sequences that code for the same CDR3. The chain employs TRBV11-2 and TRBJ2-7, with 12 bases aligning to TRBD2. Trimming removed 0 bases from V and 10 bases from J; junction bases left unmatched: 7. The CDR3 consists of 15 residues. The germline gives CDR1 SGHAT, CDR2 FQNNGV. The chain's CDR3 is CASSLDPSGRGEQYF. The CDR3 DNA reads TGTGCCAGCAGCTTAGATCCTAGCGGGAGGGGGGAACAGTACTTC.

The CDR3 bases are TGTGCCAGCAGATCCGGGACAGGGGTCACCGGGGAGCTGTTTTTT. This sequence encodes CASRSGTGVTGELFF. This chain joins TRBV11-3 and TRBJ2-2, with 10 nucleotides matching TRBD1. Germline CDR1 reads SGHNT; CDR2 reads YENEEA. The V and J ends lost 6 bases and 4 bases, in that order; junction bases with no gene match: 5. This CDR3 is built from 15 residues.

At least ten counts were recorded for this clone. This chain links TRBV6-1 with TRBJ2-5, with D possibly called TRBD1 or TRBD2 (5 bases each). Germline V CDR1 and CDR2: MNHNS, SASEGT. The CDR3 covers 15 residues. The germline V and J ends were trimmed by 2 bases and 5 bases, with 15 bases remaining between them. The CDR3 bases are TGTGCCAGCAGTGAATTAGTAAGGGGCGGGGAGACCCAGTACTTC. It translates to CASSELVRGGETQYF.

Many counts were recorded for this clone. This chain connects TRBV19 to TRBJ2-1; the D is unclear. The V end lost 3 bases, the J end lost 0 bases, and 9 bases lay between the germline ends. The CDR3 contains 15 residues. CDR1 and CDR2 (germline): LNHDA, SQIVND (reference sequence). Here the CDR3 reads CASSMSSNSYNEQFF. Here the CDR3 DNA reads TGTGCCAGTAGTATGAGCTCTAACTCCTACAATGAGCAGTTCTTC.